Below are 16 T cell receptor beta chains sequenced from a single sample in a study of blood T cell repertoires in COVID-19. Using immunoSEQ multiplex PCR, the repertoire was profiled, and TCRdb retains in-frame clones only, with some absent. This repertoire shows fewer than 60,000 clones, approximately 80% found once; its top ten account for more than 30%. The source material was peripheral blood. Receptors originate from a man aged 55 to 70 with COVID-19, enrolled during active disease.

The chain combines TRBV12-3 or TRBV12-4 with TRBJ2-2; unclear D gene. Trimming took 7 bases from V and 7 from J, leaving 10 bases between them. This CDR3 is built from 12 residues. CDR3 sequence: CASTVGSGELFF. The CDR3 DNA reads TGTGCCAGCACCGTGGGCAGCGGGGAGCTGTTTTTT.

J is TRBJ1-1 and V is TRBV12-3 or TRBV12-4; D not resolved. The CDR3 consists of 12 residues. V gave up 3 bases and J gave up 9 bases, with 11 bases separating them. This CDR3 reads CASSLERGKAFF. Written as DNA, the CDR3 is TGTGCCAGCAGTTTGGAACGAGGCAAAGCTTTCTTT.

Turning to this clone: Additional DNA sequences in this sample encode the identical CDR3. This rearrangement joins TRBV6-5 to TRBJ1-4; D gene uncertain. V was shortened by 0 bases and J by 0 bases, with 5 bases between the two germline ends. CDR1 and CDR2 from the germline V gene are MNHEY and SVGAGI. CDR3 length equals 15 residues. The CDR3 loop is CASSYSSATNEKLFF. The DNA of the CDR3 is TGTGCCAGCAGTTACTCTAGTGCAACTAATGAAAAACTGTTTTTT.

The V call is TRBV4-1, the J call TRBJ2-2, with 16 bases matching TRBD2. Losses at the gene ends were 3 bases for V and 4 bases for J; bases not matched to a gene: 8. The CDR3 covers 19 residues. Germline assignment: CDR1 MGHRA and CDR2 YSYEKL. The DNA for the CDR3 is TGCGCCAGCAGCCACCCGGGACTAGCGGGGGGGCCGAGCACCGGGGAGCTGTTTTTT. This encodes CASSHPGLAGGPSTGELFF.

This chain connects TRBV7-9 to TRBJ1-2; D perhaps matches TRBD1 (5 bases). This CDR3 has 13 residues. Trimming cost V 5 bases and J 8 bases, with 15 bases left between them. Looked up from germline, CDR1 is SEHNR and CDR2 is FQNEAQ (reference sequence). The CDR3 DNA reads as TGTGCCAGCAGCCGGGACTTAACGAGAGGCTACACCTTC. This translates into CASSRDLTRGYTF.

The V gene is TRBV5-1, the J gene TRBJ2-5; 7 nucleotides line up with TRBD2. The CDR3 runs to 15 residues. V trimming: 4 bases; J trimming: 6 bases; junction bases outside the gene matches: 12. The germline V gene has CDR1 SGHRS and CDR2 YFSETQ. The CDR3 protein is CASSLGPPGGKTQYF. The CDR3 nucleotides are TGCGCCAGCAGCCTGGGCCCGCCGGGAGGAAAGACCCAGTACTTC.

This chain links TRBV5-1 with TRBJ1-5; 7 nucleotides line up with TRBD1. V shed 4 bases, J shed 3 bases, and the junction held 7 bases outside the gene matches. Germline assignment: CDR1 SGHRS and CDR2 YFSETQ. CDR3 length: 15 residues. The CDR3 region is CASSPSTGDNQPQHF. The DNA for the CDR3 is TGCGCCAGCAGCCCCTCCACAGGGGACAATCAGCCCCAGCATTTT.

J is TRBJ2-7 and V is TRBV5-1; D perhaps matches TRBD2 (6 bases). Germline CDR1 and CDR2: SGHRS and YFSETQ. The CDR3 has 16 residues. With 5 bases removed from V and 3 bases from J, the gap between germline ends came to 21 bases. DNA for the CDR3: TGCGCCAGCAGTTCCCCGACGGGCGGGGCCATCTACGAGCAGTACTTC. It is translated as CASSSPTGGAIYEQYF. Filled out from reference TRBV5-1 and TRBJ2-7, the complete variable domain reads KAGVTQTPRYLIKTRGQQVTLSCSPISGHRSVSWYQQTPGQGLQFLFEYFSETQRNKGNFPGRFSGRQFSNSRSEMNVSTLELGDSALYLCASSSPTGGAIYEQYFGPGTRLTVT.

The chain links TRBV6-1 to TRBJ2-1; 9 positions match TRBD2. The V segment lost 2 bases and the J segment 6 bases; nucleotides outside the gene matches: 5. This CDR3 contains 15 residues. Looked up from germline, CDR1 is MNHNS and CDR2 is SASEGT. The CDR3 coding sequence is TGTGCCAGCAGTGAAAGACTAGCGGCAGGCAATGAGCAGTTCTTC. It translates to CASSERLAAGNEQFF.

The chain has TRBV27 and TRBJ1-5, with TRBD1 matching 7 bases. Germline V gene lookup returns CDR1 MNHEY and CDR2 SMNVEV (reference sequence). V trimming: 5 bases; J trimming: 6 bases; junction bases outside the gene matches: 10. This CDR3 contains 15 residues. CDR3 loop: CASSPQGRRSQPQHF. In nucleotides, the CDR3 is TGTGCCAGCAGTCCACAGGGGCGAAGGAGTCAGCCCCAGCATTTT.

The rearrangement joins TRBV7-9 to TRBJ1-6; the D gene is possibly TRBD1 (6 bases). Germline V CDR1 and CDR2: SEHNR, FQNEAQ (reference sequence). Trimming removed 3 bases from V and 12 bases from J, with 15 bases in between. The CDR3 is 14 residues long. CDR3 sequence: CASSLSGTPLPLHF. CDR3 DNA sequence: TGTGCCAGCAGCTTGTCCGGGACACCTTTACCCCTCCACTTT.

V gene TRBV19 combines with J gene TRBJ2-3; the match to TRBD2 covers 11 bases. CDR1 is LNHDA and CDR2 is SQIVND in the germline V gene (reference sequence). The CDR3 extends over 15 amino acids. Unmatched junction bases numbered 4, after V lost 3 bases and J lost 5 bases. The CDR3 DNA is TGTGCCAGTAGTATTCTAGCGGGAGGAGGAGATACGCAGTATTTT. Protein product: CASSILAGGGDTQYF.

The rearrangement links TRBV4-3 to TRBJ2-1, with 7 nucleotides matching TRBD1. CDR3 size: 15 residues. Trimming at V came to 1 base and at J to 6 bases, leaving 6 bases not matched to a gene. The V gene's germline CDR1 is LGHNA and CDR2 YSLEER. For the CDR3, the DNA is TGCGCCAGCAGCCAAGTCGGGACAGTAAGCAATGAGCAGTTCTTC. Amino acid sequence: CASSQVGTVSNEQFF.

The gene calls are TRBV5-4 and TRBJ2-2; D is unresolved. The CDR3 runs to 12 residues. CDR1 is SGHNT and CDR2 is YYREEE in the germline V gene (reference sequence). With 4 bases removed from V and 5 bases from J, the gap between germline ends came to 6 bases. The CDR3 coding sequence is TGTGCCAGCAGCGGGCTTACCGGGGAGCTGTTTTTT. This sequence encodes CASSGLTGELFF.

The chain joins TRBV19 to TRBJ1-1; TRBD1 matches 7 bases. Germline V gives CDR1 LNHDA, CDR2 SQIVND (reference sequence). Losses at the gene ends were 6 bases for V and 1 base for J; bases not matched to a gene: 5. This CDR3 has 14 residues. The CDR3 DNA reads TGTGCCAGTAGAGGGGACAGACCGAACACTGAAGCTTTCTTT. As protein: CASRGDRPNTEAFF.

This clone has a single count. The gene calls are TRBV10-3 and TRBJ2-7; TRBD2 matches 7 bases. Germline CDR1 ENHRY, CDR2 SYGVKD. The CDR3 is made up of 13 amino acids. The trim removed 5 bases at V and 3 bases at J, leaving 4 bases unmatched. The CDR3 sequence is CAISPGLYYEQYF. DNA for the CDR3: TGTGCCATCAGTCCGGGACTATACTACGAGCAGTACTTC.